Included here is one T cell receptor (beta chain) sequence, with context. The antigen is not known. This CDR3 region has 14 residues. The sample comes from a study of T cells expressing NK-cell markers. Looking at the study overall: It was sorted CD3+CD56+NKG2C+, CD3+CD56+NKG2C- and CD3+CD56-NKG2C+ T cells that supplied the TCR beta repertoires.

For TCR beta, cDNA was produced by 5'RACE template switching with UMIs. TCRdb reprocessed the 5' RACE reads and keeps a single row for each CDR3 protein, giving no DNA. This table holds roughly 420,000 distinct CDR3 sequences. Study-wide results and limits: As a fraction of CD8+ T cells, dominant NKG2C+ clonotypes reached roughly 1.0-7.5% in 5 to 7 donors. Among several donors, these clonotypes also ranked first in the CD3+CD56-NKG2C+ fraction.

The V call is TRBV21-1, the J call TRBJ1-2. TRBV21-1 is tagged as a pseudogene. The TCR sequence derives from a woman aged 18 to 75 in good health. The sequencing input was blood T cells: a sorted CD56 or NKG2C T cell subset, CD4+ or CD8+ T cells, or bulk PBMC T cells (not recorded which). The CDR3 reads CASSGQQTNYGYTF.